The clone carrying this T cell receptor beta chain was detected only once. The CDR3 length is 16 residues. Trimming at V came to 4 bases and at J to 4 bases, leaving 4 bases not matched to a gene. The germline V gene encodes CDR1 MNHEY and CDR2 SVGEGT. This sample stems from a study of blood T cell repertoires in COVID-19. For the study at large: Collection of acute and convalescent COVID-19 samples took place in the United States, Italy and Spain. PBMCs, B-cell-depleted T cells, or T cells were the source of the cDNA or gDNA that made up the material.

Original data processing: Estimation of nucleated cell counts relied on the amplification of reference gene primers. Clones were sequenced by immunoSEQ multiplex PCR, and TCRdb holds only the in-frame ones, with some missing. V and J calls and clone size are as listed in that table; D and trimming were resolved from the DNA. The table includes tens of thousands of clones, almost 90% detected once. Sequenced sample: peripheral blood. The chain joins TRBV6-2 or TRBV6-3 to TRBJ2-1, with 13 bases matching TRBD2. The TCR sequence derives from a woman aged 80 or over with active or convalescent COVID-19. CDR3 sequence (DNA): TGTGCCAGCAGTTCCGGACTAGCGGGAGTATACAATGAGCAGTTCTTC. This sequence encodes CASSSGLAGVYNEQFF.